This passage covers 5 T cell receptor beta chains from one sample sequenced in a study of blood T cell repertoires in COVID-19 (dated by TCRdb to 2020 to 2021). Libraries were prepared through the immunoSEQ multiplex PCR assay. In TCRdb, the immuneACCESS table is reduced to in-frame sequences with V and J assigned. These tables do not hold every clone; where another copy was compared, an unresolved V gene accounts for under half, and the others remain unexplained. The sample profile shows about 180,000 clones; approximately 86% of them were found once. Approximately 0.5% of the sample comes from the top ten. Sequencing was performed on peripheral blood. The source of these receptors is a man aged 55 to 70 with COVID-19, enrolled during active disease.

The chain uses TRBV29-1 and TRBJ1-1; TRBD1 aligns across 7 bases. In germline, CDR1 is SQVTM, CDR2 ANQGSEA. The CDR3 has 14 residues. V shed 4 bases and J 7 bases; nucleotides not matched to a gene: 12. CDR3: CSVVLGLGQLEAFF. DNA for the CDR3: TGCAGCGTTGTATTGGGGCTGGGACAGCTTGAAGCTTTCTTT.

This sequence joins TRBV6-2 or TRBV6-3 and TRBJ2-1; 11 nucleotides match TRBD2. Trimming took 2 bases from V and 8 from J; bases not matched to a gene: 11. The CDR3 has 17 amino acids. The V gene's germline CDR1 is MNHEY and CDR2 SVGEGT. CDR3 in DNA: TGTGCCAGCAGTTACGGAATTGTAGCGGGAGGGTTGGATGAGCAGTTCTTC. Protein: CASSYGIVAGGLDEQFF.

The rearrangement joins TRBV19 to TRBJ1-5; D gene uncertain. This CDR3 has 15 residues. V was cut by 8 bases and J by 7 bases, with 21 bases left in between. Germline CDR1 and CDR2: LNHDA and SQIVND (reference sequence). In DNA, the CDR3 is TGTGCCAGTGGGGAGAACGTGGGAGATCGGCAGCCCCAGCATTTT. It codes for CASGENVGDRQPQHF.

This clone turned up a few times. The V gene is TRBV7-2, the J gene TRBJ1-4; D unclear. Trimming left V 1 base short and J 6 bases short, with 12 bases between. Per the germline V gene, CDR1 is SGHTA and CDR2 is FQGNSA. This CDR3 is 15 amino acids long. CDR3 sequence (DNA): TGTGCCAGCAGCTTAGAGACACCGCGGGATGAAAAACTGTTTTTT. It translates to CASSLETPRDEKLFF.

V and J are TRBV30 and TRBJ1-4; 7 nucleotides match TRBD1. V was clipped by 4 bases and J by 8 bases; unmatched bases: 4. CDR1 is GTSNPN and CDR2 is SVGIG in the germline V gene (reference sequence). The CDR3 spans 12 residues. The CDR3 DNA reads TGTGCCTGGAACAGGGGCAGGGAAAAACTGTTTTTT. This sequence encodes CAWNRGREKLFF.